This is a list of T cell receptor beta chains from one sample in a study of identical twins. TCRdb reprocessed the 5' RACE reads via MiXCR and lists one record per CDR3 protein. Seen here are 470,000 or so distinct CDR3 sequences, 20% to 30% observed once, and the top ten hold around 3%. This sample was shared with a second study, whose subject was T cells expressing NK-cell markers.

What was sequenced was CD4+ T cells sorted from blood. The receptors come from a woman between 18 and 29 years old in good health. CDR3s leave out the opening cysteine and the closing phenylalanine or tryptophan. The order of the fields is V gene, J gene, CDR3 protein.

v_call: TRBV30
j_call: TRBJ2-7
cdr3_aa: AWGQGTYEQY

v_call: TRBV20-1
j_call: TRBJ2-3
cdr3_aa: SATRDRDTQY

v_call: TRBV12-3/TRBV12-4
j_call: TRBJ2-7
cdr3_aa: ASSLGWASSEQY

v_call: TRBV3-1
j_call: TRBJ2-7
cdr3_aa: ASSQDFAVGTGFSEQY

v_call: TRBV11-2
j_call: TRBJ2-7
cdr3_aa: ASSSGGRASYEQY

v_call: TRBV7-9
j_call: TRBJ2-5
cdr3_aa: ASSSYRGRETQY

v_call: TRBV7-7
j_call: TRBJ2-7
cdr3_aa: ASSPDGRSYEQY

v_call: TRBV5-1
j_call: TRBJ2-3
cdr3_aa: ASSLSADVLTDTQY

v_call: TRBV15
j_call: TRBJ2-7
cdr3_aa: ATSRGDGLAGGGEQY

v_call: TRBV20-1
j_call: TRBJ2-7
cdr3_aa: SAFSGGPSYEQY

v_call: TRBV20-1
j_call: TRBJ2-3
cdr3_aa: SANSQPRGDTQY

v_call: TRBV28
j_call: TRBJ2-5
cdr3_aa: ASSLWTLGGAQY

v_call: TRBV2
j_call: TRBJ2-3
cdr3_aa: ASSDQGGADTQY

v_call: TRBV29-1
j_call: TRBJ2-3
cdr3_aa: SVLGLAGPTDTQY

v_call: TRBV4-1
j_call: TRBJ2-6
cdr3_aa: ASTRSPTGSPSGANVLT

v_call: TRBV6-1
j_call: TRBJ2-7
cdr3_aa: ASSPTTPAGEQY

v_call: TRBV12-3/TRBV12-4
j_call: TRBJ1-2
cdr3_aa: ASRIGFNYGYT

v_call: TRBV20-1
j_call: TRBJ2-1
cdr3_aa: SASPLNNEQF

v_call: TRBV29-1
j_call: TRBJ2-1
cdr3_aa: SVEYRVGTSGYNEQF

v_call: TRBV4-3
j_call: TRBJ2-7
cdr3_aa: ASSQDFSGQRTYEQY

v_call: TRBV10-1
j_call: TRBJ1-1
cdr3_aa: ASSEWGRGEAF

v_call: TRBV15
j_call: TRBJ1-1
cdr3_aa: ATSAGHGWGEAF

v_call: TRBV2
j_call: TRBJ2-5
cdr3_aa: ASRSRAIRMDQETQY

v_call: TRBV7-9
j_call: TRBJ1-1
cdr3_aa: ASSSQDRGFTEAF

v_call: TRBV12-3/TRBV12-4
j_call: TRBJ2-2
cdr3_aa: ASSLIGTRGTGELF

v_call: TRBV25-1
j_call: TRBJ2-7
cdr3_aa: ASSPSNRGSYEQY

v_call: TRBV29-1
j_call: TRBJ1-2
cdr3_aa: SVSGDTWGAERGYT

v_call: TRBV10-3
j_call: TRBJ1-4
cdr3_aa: AISEAGTGDEKLF

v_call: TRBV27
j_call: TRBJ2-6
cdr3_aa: ASSFIPGANVLT

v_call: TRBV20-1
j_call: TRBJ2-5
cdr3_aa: SAGPRGRRETQY

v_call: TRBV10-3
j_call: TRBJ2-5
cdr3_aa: AIRGTVEETQY

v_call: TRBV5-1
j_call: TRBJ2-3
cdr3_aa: ATSSGRATGTDTQY

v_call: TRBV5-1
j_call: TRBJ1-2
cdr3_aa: ASSERNPGGSEGYT

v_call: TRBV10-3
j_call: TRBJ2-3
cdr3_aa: ATGVTSGTDTQY

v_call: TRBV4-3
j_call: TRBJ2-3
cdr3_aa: ASSINAIGDTQY

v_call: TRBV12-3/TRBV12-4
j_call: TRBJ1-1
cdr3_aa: ASSRDSYEAF

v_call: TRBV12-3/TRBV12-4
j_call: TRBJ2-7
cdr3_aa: ASSLVRGRKSYEQY

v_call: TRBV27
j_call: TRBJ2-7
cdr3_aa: ASSLNPGKTYEQY

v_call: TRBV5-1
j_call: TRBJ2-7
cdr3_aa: ASSPGTGYAYEQY

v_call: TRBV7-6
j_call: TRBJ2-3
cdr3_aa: ASSLAGGRATDTQY

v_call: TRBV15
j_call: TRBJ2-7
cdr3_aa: ATSRGSGSRAFEQY

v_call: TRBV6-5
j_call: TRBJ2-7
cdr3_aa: ASSYVAGHYEQY

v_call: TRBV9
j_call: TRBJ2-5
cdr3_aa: ASSVGVLAGDETQY

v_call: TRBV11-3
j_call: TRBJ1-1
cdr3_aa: ASRPRGFNTEAF

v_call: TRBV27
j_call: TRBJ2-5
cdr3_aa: ASSFQTQETQY

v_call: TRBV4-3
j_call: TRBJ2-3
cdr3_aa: ASSQDFLFTDTQY

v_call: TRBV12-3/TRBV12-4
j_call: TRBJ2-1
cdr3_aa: ASILRPGEQF

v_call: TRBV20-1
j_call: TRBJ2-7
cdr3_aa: SASGGGADEQY

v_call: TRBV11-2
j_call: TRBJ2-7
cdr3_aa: ASSLRSRAGGYYHEQY

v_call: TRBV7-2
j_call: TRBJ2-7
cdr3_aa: ASSLTGSKPYEQY

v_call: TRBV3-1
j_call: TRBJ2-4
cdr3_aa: ASSQVIPIQPSKNIQY

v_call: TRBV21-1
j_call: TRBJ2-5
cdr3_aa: ASSMEGTKQETQY

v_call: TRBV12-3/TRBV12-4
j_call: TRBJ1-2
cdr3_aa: ASGNAGAPAGYT